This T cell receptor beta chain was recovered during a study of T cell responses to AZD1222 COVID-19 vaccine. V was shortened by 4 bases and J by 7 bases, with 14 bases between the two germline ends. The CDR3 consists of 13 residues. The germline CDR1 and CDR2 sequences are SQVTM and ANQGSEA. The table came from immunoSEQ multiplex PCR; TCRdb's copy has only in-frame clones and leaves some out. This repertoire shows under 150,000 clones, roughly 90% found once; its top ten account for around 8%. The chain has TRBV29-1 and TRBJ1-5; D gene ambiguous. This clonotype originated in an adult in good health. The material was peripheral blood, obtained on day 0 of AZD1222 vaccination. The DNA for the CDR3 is TGCAGCGTTGTGTATGGTAGCGGGCAGCCCCAGCATTTT. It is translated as CSVVYGSGQPQHF.